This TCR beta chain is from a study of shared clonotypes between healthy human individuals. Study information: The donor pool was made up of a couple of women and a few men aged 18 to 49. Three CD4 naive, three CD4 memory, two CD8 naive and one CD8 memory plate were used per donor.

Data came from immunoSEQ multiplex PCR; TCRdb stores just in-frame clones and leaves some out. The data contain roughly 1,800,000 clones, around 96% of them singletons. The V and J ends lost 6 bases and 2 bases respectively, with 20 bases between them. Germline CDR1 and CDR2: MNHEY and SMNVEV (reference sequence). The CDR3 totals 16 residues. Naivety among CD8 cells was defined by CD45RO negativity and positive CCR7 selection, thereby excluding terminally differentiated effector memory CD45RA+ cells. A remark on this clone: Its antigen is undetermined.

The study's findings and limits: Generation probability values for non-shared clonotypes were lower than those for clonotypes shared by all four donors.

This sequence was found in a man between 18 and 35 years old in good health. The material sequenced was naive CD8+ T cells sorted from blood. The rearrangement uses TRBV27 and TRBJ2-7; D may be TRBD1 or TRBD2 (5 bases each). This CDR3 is CASSPSLGTYPYEQYF. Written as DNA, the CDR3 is TGTGCCAGCAGCCCTTCTTTAGGGACGTACCCCTACGAGCAGTACTTC.